These 6 T cell receptor beta chains were all obtained from the same sample, sequenced in a study of T cell repertoires in cytomegalovirus infection. MiXCR was run by TCRdb on the reads, yielding one entry per CDR3 protein. This table has hundreds of thousands of distinct CDR3 sequences, roughly 16% appearing once. The sequenced sample was PBMCs. These receptors all come from a human donor in good health (CMV status not recorded). Some clones in this sample may be carry-over from other donors' samples.

This chain links TRBV4-1 with TRBJ2-5, with TRBD2 matching 13 bases. Unmatched junction bases numbered 6, after V lost 4 bases and J lost 4 bases. The CDR3 loop spans 16 amino acids. Germline CDR1 reads MGHRA; CDR2 reads YSYEKL. The CDR3 region is CASSRGLAGVTETQYF. The CDR3 DNA reads TGCGCCAGCAGCCGAGGACTAGCGGGGGTTACAGAGACCCAGTACTTC.

This clonotype turned up a few times. The chain couples TRBV20-1 to TRBJ1-2, with unresolved D. Trimming took 3 bases from V and 0 from J, leaving 5 bases between them. The CDR3 is made up of 12 amino acids. From germline, CDR1 is DFQATT and CDR2 SNEGSKA (reference sequence). Here the CDR3 DNA reads TGCAGTGCTAGGTCCCCTAACTATGGCTACACCTTC. It specifies CSARSPNYGYTF.

The V and J genes are TRBV18 and TRBJ1-1, with 10 bases aligning to TRBD1. J gave up 0 bases and V 6 bases, and 7 bases lay outside the gene matches. The CDR3 totals 16 residues. The germline gives CDR1 KGHSH, CDR2 LQKENI. CDR3 region: CASSRDRGGMNTEAFF. The CDR3 DNA follows: TGTGCCAGCTCCAGGGACAGGGGAGGCATGAACACTGAAGCTTTCTTT. The complete variable domain, with remaining parts taken from reference TRBV18 and TRBJ1-1, reads NAGVMQNPRHLVRRRGQEARLRCSPMKGHSHVYWYRQLPEEGLKFMVYLQKENIIDESGMPKERFSAEFPKEGPSILRIQQVVRGDSAAYFCASSRDRGGMNTEAFFGQGTRLTVV.

This clonotype was seen more than once but under ten times. The chain carries TRBV28 and TRBJ1-2, with 7 bases identical to TRBD1. The CDR3 spans 12 residues. From germline, CDR1 is MDHEN and CDR2 SYDVKM. V gave up 7 bases and J gave up 9 bases; unmatched junction bases: 8. CDR3 region: CASTRQGGRYTF. The CDR3 bases are TGTGCCAGCACCCGACAGGGAGGGCGCTACACCTTC.

A few counts support this clonotype. The rearrangement uses TRBV28 and TRBJ1-6; D is ambiguous. Germline values: CDR1 MDHEN, CDR2 SYDVKM. V lost 3 bases, J lost 13 bases, and 19 bases lay in between. The CDR3 has 15 amino acids. The DNA for the CDR3 is TGTGCCAGCAGTTTCCAGCGGGCGTCTCAGTGGCCCCTCCACTTT. Residues: CASSFQRASQWPLHF.

This clonotype was recorded many times. The rearrangement uses TRBV4-1 and TRBJ1-6; D remains ambiguous. The CDR3 extends over 16 amino acids. CDR1 and CDR2 from the germline V gene are MGHRA and YSYEKL. V was pared by 2 bases and J by 10 bases, with 18 bases between. The CDR3 region has the DNA TGCGCCAGCAGCCAAAGCTTAACACGGGGTCCCTCACCCCTCCACTTT. Residues: CASSQSLTRGPSPLHF.